Here is one TCR beta chain with its context. The data originate from a study of T-cell memory formation after mild COVID-19. The CDR3 is 14 residues long. Germline V gene lookup returns CDR1 LGHDT and CDR2 YNNKEL (reference sequence). V was shortened by 4 bases and J by 5 bases, with 12 bases between the two germline ends. TCRdb recomputed calls from the 5' RACE reads with MiXCR, one row per CDR3 protein. The sample consists of about 290,000 distinct CDR3 sequences, less than 20% of them appearing once. The rearrangement uses TRBV3-1 and TRBJ2-1; D is ambiguous. The sample comprised PBMCs or a T cell subset sorted from them (not recorded which). This TCR came from a man younger than 30 who had mild COVID-19 (a few samples of this study predate the infection). Cell type and time point are not known. The CDR3 nucleotides are TGTGCCAGCAGCCCCCAGCAGGCTCACAATGAGCAGTTCTTC. It codes for CASSPQQAHNEQFF.